A few counts support the clone carrying this T cell receptor (beta chain). Its antigen is unidentified. The sample is drawn from a study of radiotherapy plus CTLA-4 blockade in lung cancer. Study summary: With 31% of patients having disease control, objective responses were seen in roughly 19%. Findings and limits, study-wide: Radiotherapy was combined with ipilimumab, and tumor-derived TCR clones then expanded in blood. Among reported predictors of response, early blood T cell clone dynamics with interferon-beta performed best.

CTLA-4 blockade using ipilimumab, together with focal radiation, was received by patients with chemo-refractory metastatic non-small-cell lung cancer. Germline-derived CDR1 and CDR2 are ENHRY and SYGVKD. Trimming cost V 4 bases and J 8 bases, with 9 bases left between them. The CDR3 length is 13 residues. TCRdb's table, derived via immunoSEQ multiplex PCR, lists solely in-frame clones and lacks some. Seen here are 55,000 to 65,000 clones, roughly 76% observed once, and the top ten hold around 2.8%. The source is a human donor with non-small cell lung cancer who had a complete response to radiotherapy plus ipilimumab. J is TRBJ1-6 and V is TRBV10-3; D uncertain. The sequences come from peripheral blood, collected from a patient treated with radiotherapy plus ipilimumab. CDR3 region: CAISGTGDSPLHF. CDR3 nucleotide sequence: TGTGCCATCAGTGGGACGGGAGATTCACCCCTCCACTTT.